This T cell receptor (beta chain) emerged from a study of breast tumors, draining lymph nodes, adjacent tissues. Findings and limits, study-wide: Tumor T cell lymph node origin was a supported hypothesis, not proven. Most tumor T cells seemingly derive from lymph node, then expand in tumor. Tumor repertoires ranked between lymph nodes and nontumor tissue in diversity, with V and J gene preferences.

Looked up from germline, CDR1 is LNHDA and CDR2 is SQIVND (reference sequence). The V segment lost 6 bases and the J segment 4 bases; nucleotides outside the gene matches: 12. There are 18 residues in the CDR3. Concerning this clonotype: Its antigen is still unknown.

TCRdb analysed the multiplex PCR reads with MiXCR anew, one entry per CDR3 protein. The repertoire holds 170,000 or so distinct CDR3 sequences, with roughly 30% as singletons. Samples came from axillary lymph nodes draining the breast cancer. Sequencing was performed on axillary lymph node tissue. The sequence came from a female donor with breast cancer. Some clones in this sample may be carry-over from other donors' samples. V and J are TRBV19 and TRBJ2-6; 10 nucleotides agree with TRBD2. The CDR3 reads CASRTQGSGGPGANVLTF. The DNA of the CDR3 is TGTGCCAGTAGAACACAGGGTAGCGGGGGGCCAGGGGCCAACGTCCTGACTTTC.